This record covers a single TCR beta chain. The data were produced by immunoSEQ multiplex PCR, yet TCRdb's version contains in-frame clones alone and is incomplete. The sample has 150,000 to 200,000 clones, around 88% seen once. This entry is derived from a study of control samples from healthy donors and cancer patients. This sequence was found in a man aged 18 to 30 in good health. Sequenced material: blood.

The CDR3 sequence: CASSPIVGTQETQYF. The CDR3 DNA sequence: TGCGCCAGCAGCCCTATAGTAGGGACCCAAGAGACCCAGTACTTC. The chain is built from TRBV5-1 and TRBJ2-5; D possibly matches TRBD1 or TRBD2 (5 bases each). The CDR3 sequence is 15 residues long. The V gene's germline CDR1 is SGHRS and CDR2 YFSETQ. Deletions cut 4 bases from V and 1 base from J, with 14 bases between.